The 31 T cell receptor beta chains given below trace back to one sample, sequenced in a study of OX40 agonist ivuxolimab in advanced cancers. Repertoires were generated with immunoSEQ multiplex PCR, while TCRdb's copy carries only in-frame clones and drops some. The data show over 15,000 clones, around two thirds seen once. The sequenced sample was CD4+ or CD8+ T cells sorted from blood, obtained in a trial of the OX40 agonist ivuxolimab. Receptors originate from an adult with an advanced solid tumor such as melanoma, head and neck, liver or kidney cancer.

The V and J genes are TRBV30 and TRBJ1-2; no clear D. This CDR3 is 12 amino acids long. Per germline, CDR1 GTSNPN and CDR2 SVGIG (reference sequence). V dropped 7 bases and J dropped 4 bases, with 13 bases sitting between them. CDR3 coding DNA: TGTGCCTTAACGATGGGTACCTATGGCTACACCTTC. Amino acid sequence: CALTMGTYGYTF. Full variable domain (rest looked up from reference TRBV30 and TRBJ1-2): SQTIHQWPATLVQPVGSPLSLECTVEGTSNPNLYWYRQAAGRGLQLLFYSVGIGQISSEVPQNLSASRPQDRQFILSSKKLLLSDSGFYLCALTMGTYGYTFGSGTRLTVV.

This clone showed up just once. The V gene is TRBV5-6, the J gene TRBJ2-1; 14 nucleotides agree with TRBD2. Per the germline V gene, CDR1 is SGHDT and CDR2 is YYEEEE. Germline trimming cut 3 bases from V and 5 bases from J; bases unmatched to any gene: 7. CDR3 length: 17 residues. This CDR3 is CASSWNPGLAGDNEQFF. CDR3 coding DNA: TGTGCCAGCAGCTGGAACCCGGGACTAGCGGGAGACAATGAGCAGTTCTTC.

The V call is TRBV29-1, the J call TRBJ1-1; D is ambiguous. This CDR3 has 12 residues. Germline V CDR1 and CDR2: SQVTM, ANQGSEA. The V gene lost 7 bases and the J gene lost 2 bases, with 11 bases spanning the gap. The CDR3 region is CSAGLTNTEAFF. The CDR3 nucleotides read TGCAGCGCGGGCCTGACCAACACTGAAGCTTTCTTT.

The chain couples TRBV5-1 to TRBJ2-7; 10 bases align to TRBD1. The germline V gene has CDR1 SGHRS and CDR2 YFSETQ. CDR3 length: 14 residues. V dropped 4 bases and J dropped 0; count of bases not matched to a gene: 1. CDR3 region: CASSGTGASYEQYF. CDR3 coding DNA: TGCGCCAGCAGCGGGACAGGGGCCTCCTACGAGCAGTACTTC.

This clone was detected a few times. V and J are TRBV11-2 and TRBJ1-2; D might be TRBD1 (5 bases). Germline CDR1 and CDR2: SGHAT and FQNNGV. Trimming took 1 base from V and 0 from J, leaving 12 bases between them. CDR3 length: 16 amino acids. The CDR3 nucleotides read TGTGCCAGCAGCTTAGCCAGGGACGAAGCTAACTATGGCTACACCTTC. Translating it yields CASSLARDEANYGYTF.

CDR3: CASSFIGTEAFF. DNA of the CDR3: TGTGCCAGCAGTTTTATAGGGACTGAAGCTTTCTTT. J is TRBJ1-1 and V is TRBV28; D is undetermined. Trimming stripped 3 bases from V and 5 bases from J, with 7 bases between. The CDR3 is 12 residues long. Looked up from germline, CDR1 is MDHEN and CDR2 is SYDVKM.

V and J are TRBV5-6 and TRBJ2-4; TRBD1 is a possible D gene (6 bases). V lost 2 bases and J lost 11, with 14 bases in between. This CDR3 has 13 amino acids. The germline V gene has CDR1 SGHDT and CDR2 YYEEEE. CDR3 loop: CASSFGIQGFQYF. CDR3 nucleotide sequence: TGTGCCAGCAGCTTTGGGATACAGGGCTTTCAGTACTTC.

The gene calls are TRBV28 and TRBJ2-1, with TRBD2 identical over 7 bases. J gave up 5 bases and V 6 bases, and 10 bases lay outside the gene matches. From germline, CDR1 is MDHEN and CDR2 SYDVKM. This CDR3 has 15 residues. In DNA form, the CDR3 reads TGTGCCAGCAGCACGAGCGGGACGAGACACAATGAGCAGTTCTTC. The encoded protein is CASSTSGTRHNEQFF.

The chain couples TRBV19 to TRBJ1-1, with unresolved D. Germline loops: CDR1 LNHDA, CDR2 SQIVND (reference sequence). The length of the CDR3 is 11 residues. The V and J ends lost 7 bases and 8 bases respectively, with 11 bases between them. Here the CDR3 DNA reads TGTGCCAGTATTGGAGGACTGGAAGCTTTCTTT. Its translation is CASIGGLEAFF.

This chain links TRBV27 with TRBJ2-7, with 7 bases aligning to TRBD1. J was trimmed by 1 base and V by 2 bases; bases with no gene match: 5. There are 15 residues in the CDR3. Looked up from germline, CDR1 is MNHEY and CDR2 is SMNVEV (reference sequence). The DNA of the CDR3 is TGTGCCAGCAGTTTACAACAGGGGATTTCCTACGAGCAGTACTTC. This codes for CASSLQQGISYEQYF.

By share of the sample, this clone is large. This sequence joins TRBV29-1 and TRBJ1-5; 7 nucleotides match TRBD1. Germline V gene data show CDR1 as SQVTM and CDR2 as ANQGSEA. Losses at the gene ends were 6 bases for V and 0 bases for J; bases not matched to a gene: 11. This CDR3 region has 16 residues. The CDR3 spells CSVSRDSLYSNQPQHF. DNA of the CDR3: TGCAGCGTGTCCCGGGACAGTCTTTATAGCAATCAGCCCCAGCATTTT.

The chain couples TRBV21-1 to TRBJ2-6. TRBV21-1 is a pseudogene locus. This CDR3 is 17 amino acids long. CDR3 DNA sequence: TGTGCCAGCAGGCAAACTGTACAACAAAGTCGGGCCAACGTCCTGACTTTC. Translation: CASRQTVQQSRANVLTF.

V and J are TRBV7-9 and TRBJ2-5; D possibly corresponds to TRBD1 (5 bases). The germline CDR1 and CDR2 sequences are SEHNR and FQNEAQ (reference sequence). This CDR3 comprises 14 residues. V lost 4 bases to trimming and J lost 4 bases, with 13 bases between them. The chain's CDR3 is CASSSGDSAETQYF. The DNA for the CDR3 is TGTGCCAGCAGCTCGGGTGACAGTGCAGAGACCCAGTACTTC. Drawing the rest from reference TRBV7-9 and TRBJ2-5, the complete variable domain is DTGVSQNPRHKITKRGQNVTFRCDPISEHNRLYWYRQTLGQGPEFLTYFQNEAQLEKSRLLSDRFSAERPKGSFSTLEIQRTEQGDSAMYLCASSSGDSAETQYFGPGTRLLVL.

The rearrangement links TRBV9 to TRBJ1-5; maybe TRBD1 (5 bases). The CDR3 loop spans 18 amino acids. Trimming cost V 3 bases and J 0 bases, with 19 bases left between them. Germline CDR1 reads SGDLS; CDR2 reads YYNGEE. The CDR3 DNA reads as TGTGCCAGCAGCGCCCGTAGGAAGGGGTCTTATAGCAATCAGCCCCAGCATTTT. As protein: CASSARRKGSYSNQPQHF.

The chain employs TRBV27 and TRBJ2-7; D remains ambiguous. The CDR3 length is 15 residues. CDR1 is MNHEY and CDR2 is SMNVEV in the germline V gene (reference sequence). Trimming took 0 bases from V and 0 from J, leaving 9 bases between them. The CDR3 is CASSLSGSPSYEQYF. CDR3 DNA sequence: TGTGCCAGCAGTTTATCCGGCAGCCCCTCCTACGAGCAGTACTTC.

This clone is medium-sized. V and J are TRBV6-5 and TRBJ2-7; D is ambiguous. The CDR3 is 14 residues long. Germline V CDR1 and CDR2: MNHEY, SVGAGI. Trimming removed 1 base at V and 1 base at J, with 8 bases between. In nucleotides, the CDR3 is TGTGCCAGCAGTTACTTTGACAAGTCCTACGAGCAGTACTTC. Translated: CASSYFDKSYEQYF.

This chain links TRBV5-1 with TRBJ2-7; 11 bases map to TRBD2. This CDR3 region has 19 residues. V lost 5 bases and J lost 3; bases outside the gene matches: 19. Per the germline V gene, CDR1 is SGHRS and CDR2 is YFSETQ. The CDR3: CASSPTGVASGRIDYEQYF. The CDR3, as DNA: TGCGCCAGCAGTCCGACAGGGGTAGCTAGCGGGAGGATAGACTACGAGCAGTACTTC. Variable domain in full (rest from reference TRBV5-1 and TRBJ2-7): KAGVTQTPRYLIKTRGQQVTLSCSPISGHRSVSWYQQTPGQGLQFLFEYFSETQRNKGNFPGRFSGRQFSNSRSEMNVSTLELGDSALYLCASSPTGVASGRIDYEQYFGPGTRLTVT.

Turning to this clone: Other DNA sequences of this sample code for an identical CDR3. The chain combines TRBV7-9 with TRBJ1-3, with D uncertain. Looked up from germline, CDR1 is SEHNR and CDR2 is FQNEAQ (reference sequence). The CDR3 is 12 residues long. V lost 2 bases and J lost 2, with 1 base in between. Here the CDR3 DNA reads TGTGCCAGCAGCTTAACTGGAAACACCATATATTTT. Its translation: CASSLTGNTIYF.

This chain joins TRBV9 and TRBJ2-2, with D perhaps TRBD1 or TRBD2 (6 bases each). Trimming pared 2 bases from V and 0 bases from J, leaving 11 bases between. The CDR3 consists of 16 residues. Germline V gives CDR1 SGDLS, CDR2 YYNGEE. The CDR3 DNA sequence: TGTGCCAGCAGCGTGGGGGGCAGGGCGAACACCGGGGAGCTGTTTTTT. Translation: CASSVGGRANTGELFF.

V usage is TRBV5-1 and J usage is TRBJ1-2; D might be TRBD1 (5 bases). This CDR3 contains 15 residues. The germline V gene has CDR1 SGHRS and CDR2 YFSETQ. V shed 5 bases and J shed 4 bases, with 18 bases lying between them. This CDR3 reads CASRMREGPGYGYTF. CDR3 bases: TGCGCCAGCAGAATGCGGGAGGGACCGGGCTATGGCTACACCTTC. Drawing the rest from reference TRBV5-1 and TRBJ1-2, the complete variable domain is KAGVTQTPRYLIKTRGQQVTLSCSPISGHRSVSWYQQTPGQGLQFLFEYFSETQRNKGNFPGRFSGRQFSNSRSEMNVSTLELGDSALYLCASRMREGPGYGYTFGSGTRLTVV.

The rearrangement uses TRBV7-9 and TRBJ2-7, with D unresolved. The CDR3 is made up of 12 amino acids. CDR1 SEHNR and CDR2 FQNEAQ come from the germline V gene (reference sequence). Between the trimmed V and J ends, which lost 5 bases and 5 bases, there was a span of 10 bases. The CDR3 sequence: CASSAQTDEQYF. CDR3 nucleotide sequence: TGTGCCAGCAGCGCCCAAACGGACGAGCAGTACTTC.

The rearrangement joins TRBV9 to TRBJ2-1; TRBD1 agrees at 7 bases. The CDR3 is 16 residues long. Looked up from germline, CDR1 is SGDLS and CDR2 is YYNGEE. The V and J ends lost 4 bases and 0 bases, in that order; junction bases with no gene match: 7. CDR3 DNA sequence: TGTGCCAGCAGCCACCGACAGGGAAACTCCTACAATGAGCAGTTCTTC. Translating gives CASSHRQGNSYNEQFF.

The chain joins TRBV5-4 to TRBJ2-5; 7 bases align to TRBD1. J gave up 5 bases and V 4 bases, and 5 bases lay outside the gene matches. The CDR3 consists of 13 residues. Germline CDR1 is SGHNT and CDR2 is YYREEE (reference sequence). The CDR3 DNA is TGTGCCAGCAGCCCCCAGGGGGACGAGACCCAGTACTTC. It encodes CASSPQGDETQYF.

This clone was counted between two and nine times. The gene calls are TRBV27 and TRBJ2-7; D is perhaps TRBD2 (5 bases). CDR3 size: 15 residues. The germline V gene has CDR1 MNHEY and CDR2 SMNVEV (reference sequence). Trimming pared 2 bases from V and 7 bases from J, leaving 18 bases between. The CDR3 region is CASSLIFVGEGEQYF. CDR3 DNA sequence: TGTGCCAGCAGTTTAATTTTCGTCGGAGAGGGTGAGCAGTACTTC.

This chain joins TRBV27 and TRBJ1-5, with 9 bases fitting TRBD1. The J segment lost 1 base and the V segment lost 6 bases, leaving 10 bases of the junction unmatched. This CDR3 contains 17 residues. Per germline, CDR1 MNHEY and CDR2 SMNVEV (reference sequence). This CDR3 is CASSPGQGWGSNQPQHF. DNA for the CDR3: TGTGCCAGCAGCCCGGGACAGGGTTGGGGAAGCAATCAGCCCCAGCATTTT.

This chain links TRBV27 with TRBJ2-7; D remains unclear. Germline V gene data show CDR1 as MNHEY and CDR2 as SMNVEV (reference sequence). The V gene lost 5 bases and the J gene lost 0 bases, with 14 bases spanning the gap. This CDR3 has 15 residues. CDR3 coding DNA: TGTGCCAGCAGTCCGGACGGTTCCCTCTCCTACGAGCAGTACTTC. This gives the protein CASSPDGSLSYEQYF.

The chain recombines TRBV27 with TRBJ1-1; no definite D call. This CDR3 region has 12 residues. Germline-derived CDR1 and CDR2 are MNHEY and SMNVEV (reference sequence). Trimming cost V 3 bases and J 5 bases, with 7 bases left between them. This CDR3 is CASSLRGTEAFF. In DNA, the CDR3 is TGTGCCAGCAGTTTGCGGGGAACTGAAGCTTTCTTT.

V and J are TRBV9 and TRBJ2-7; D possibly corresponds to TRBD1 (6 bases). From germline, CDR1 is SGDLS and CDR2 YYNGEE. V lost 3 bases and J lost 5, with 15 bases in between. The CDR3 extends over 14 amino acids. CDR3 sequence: CASSETGLSHEQYF. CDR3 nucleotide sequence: TGTGCCAGCAGCGAAACAGGGTTAAGCCACGAGCAGTACTTC.

The CDR3 sequence is CASSLAGSGQGYEQYF. The CDR3 DNA is TGTGCCAGCAGCTTAGCAGGTTCTGGACAGGGCTACGAGCAGTACTTC. The chain carries TRBV11-1 and TRBJ2-7; TRBD1 matches 8 bases. J was trimmed by 3 bases and V by 0 bases; bases with no gene match: 7. Per germline, CDR1 SGHAT and CDR2 FQDESV (reference sequence). CDR3 length equals 16 residues.

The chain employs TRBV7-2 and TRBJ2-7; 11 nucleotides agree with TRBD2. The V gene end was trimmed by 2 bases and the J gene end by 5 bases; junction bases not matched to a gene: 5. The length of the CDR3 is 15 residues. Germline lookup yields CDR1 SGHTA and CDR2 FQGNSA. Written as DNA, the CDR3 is TGTGCCAGCAGCTTAACAACTAGCGGGAGTAACGAGCAGTACTTC. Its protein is CASSLTTSGSNEQYF.

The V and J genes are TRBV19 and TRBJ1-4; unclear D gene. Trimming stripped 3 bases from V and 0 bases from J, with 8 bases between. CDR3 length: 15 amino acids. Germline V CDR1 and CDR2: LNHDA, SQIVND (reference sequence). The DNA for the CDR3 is TGTGCCAGTAGTATTGGCGCCGCAACTAATGAAAAACTGTTTTTT. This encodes CASSIGAATNEKLFF.